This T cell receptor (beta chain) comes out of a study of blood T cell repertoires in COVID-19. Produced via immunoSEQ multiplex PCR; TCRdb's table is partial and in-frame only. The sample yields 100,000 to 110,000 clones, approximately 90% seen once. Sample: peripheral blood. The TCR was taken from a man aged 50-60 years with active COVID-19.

This CDR3 reads CASSQGFGGGNEETQYF. CDR3 bases: TGTGCCAGCAGCCAAGGGTTTGGCGGGGGTAACGAAGAGACCCAGTACTTC. This chain links TRBV4-2 with TRBJ2-5, with 7 bases matching TRBD2. CDR3 size: 17 residues. J was trimmed by 3 bases and V by 1 base; bases with no gene match: 11. Germline CDR1 and CDR2: LGHNA and YNFKEQ.